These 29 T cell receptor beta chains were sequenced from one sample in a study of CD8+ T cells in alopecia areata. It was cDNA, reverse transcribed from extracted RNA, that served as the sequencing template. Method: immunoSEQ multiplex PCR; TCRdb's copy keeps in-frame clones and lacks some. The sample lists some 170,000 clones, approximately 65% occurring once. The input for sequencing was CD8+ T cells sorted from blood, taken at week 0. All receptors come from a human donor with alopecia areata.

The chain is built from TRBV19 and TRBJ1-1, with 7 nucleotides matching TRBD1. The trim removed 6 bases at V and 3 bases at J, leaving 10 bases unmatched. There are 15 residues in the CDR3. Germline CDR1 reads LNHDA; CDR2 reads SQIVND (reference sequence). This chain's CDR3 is CASSPGGGGHTEAFF. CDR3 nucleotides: TGTGCCAGTAGCCCCGGGGGAGGGGGCCACACTGAAGCTTTCTTT.

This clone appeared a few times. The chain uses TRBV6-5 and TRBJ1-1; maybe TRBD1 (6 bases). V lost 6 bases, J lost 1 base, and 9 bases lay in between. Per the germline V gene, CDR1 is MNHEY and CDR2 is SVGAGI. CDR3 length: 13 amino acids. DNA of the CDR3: TGTGCCAGCAGCTGGACAGAGAACACTGAAGCTTTCTTT. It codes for CASSWTENTEAFF.

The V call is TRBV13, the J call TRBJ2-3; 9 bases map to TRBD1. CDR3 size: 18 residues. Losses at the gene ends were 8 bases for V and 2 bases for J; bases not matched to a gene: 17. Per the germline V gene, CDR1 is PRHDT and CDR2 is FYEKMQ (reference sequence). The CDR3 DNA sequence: TGTGCCAGCTCCACAAAACAACCGGGACAGGGCGCCACAGATACGCAGTATTTT. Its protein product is CASSTKQPGQGATDTQYF.

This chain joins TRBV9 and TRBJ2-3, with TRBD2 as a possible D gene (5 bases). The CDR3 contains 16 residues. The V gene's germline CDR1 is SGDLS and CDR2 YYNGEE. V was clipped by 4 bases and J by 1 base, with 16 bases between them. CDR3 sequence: CASSLRTPRGTDTQYF. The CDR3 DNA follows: TGTGCCAGCAGCCTACGGACTCCGCGGGGCACAGATACGCAGTATTTT. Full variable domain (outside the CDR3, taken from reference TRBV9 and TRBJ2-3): DSGVTQTPKHLITATGQRVTLRCSPRSGDLSVYWYQQSLDQGLQFLIQYYNGEERAKGNILERFSAQQFPDLHSELNLSSLELGDSALYFCASSLRTPRGTDTQYFGPGTRLTVL.

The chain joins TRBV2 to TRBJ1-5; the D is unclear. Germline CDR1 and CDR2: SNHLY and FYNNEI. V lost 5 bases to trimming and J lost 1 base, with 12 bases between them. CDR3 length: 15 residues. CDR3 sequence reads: CASSLPGESNQPQHF. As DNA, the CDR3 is TGTGCCAGCAGTCTACCCGGGGAAAGCAATCAGCCCCAGCATTTT.

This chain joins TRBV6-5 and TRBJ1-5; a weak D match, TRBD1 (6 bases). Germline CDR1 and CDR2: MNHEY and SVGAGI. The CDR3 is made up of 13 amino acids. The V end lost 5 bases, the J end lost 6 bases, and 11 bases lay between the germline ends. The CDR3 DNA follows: TGTGCCAGCAGTCCGGGGGGCCCTCAGCCCCAGCATTTT. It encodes CASSPGGPQPQHF.

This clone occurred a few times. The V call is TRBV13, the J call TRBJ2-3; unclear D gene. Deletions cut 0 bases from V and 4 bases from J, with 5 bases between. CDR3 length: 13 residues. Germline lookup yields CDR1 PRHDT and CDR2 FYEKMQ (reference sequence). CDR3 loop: CASSLGGSDTQYF. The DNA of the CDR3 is TGTGCCAGCAGCTTAGGCGGGTCAGATACGCAGTATTTT.

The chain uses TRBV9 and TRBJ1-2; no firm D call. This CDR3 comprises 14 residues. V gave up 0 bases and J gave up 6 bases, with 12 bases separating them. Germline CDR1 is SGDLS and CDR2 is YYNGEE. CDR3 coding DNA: TGTGCCAGCAGCGTAGCCAATCTAAAACATGGCTACACCTTC. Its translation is CASSVANLKHGYTF.

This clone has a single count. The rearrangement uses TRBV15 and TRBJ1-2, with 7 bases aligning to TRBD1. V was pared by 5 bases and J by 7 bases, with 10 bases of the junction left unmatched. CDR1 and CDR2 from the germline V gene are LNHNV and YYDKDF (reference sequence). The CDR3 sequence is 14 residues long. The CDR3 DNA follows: TGTGCCACCAGCCTTGGAACAGGGGTTCCTGGCTACACCTTC. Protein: CATSLGTGVPGYTF.

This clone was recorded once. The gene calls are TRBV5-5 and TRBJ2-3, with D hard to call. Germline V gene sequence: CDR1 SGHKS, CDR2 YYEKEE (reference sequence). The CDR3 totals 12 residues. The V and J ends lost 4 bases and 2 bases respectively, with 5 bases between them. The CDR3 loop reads CASSPNTDTQYF. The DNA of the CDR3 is TGTGCCAGCAGCCCGAACACAGATACGCAGTATTTT.

The CDR3 loop is CSVDSGAAGQGYYEQYF. In DNA form, the CDR3 reads TGCAGCGTTGATAGCGGGGCCGCGGGACAGGGGTACTACGAGCAGTACTTC. V is TRBV29-1 and J is TRBJ2-7; TRBD1 matches at 10 bases. The CDR3 is made up of 17 amino acids. V lost 3 bases to trimming and J lost 3 bases; unmatched junction nucleotides: 14. Germline assignment: CDR1 SQVTM and CDR2 ANQGSEA.

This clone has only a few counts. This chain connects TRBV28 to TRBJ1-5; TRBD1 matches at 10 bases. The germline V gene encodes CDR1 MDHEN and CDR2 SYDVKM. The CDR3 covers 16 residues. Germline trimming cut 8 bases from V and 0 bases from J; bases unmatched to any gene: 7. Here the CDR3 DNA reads TGTGCCAGCGGGTTCGGGGACAGGGGTAGCAATCAGCCCCAGCATTTT. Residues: CASGFGDRGSNQPQHF.

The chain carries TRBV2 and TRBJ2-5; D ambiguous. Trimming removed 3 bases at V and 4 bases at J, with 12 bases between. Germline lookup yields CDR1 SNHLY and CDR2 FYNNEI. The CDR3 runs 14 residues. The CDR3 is CASSEYGLRETQYF. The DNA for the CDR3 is TGTGCCAGCAGTGAGTACGGTCTTAGAGAGACCCAGTACTTC. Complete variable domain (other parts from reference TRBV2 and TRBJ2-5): EPEVTQTPSHQVTQMGQEVILRCVPISNHLYFYWYRQILGQKVEFLVSFYNNEISEKSEIFDDQFSVERPDGSNFTLKIRSTKLEDSAMYFCASSEYGLRETQYFGPGTRLLVL.

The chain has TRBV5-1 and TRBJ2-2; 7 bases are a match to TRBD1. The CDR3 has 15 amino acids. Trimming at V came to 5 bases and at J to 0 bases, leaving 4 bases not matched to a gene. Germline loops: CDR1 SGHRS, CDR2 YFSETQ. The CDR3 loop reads CASSLDRANTGELFF. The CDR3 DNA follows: TGCGCCAGCAGTCTAGACAGGGCGAACACCGGGGAGCTGTTTTTT. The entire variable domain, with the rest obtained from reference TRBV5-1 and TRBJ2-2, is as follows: KAGVTQTPRYLIKTRGQQVTLSCSPISGHRSVSWYQQTPGQGLQFLFEYFSETQRNKGNFPGRFSGRQFSNSRSEMNVSTLELGDSALYLCASSLDRANTGELFFGEGSRLTVL.

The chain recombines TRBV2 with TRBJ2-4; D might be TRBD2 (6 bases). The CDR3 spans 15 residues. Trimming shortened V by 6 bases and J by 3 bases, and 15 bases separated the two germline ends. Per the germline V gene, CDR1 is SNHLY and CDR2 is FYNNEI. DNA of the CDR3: TGTGCCAGCAGCGGCGGGGCGGCGGGCAAAAACATTCAGTACTTC. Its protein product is CASSGGAAGKNIQYF.

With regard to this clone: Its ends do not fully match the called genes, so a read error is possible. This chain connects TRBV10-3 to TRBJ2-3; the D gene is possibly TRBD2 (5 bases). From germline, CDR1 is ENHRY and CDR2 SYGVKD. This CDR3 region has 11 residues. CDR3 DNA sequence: TGTGCCATCACTGAGGGAGATACGCAGTATTTT. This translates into CAITEGDTQYF.

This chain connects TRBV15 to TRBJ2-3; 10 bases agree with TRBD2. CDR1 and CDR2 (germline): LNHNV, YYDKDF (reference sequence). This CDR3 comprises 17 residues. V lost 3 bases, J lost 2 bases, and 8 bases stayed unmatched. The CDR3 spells CATSRRDLAGATDTQYF. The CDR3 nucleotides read TGTGCCACCAGCAGGAGGGATCTAGCGGGGGCCACAGATACGCAGTATTTT. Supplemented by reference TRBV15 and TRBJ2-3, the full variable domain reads DAMVIQNPRYQVTQFGKPVTLSCSQTLNHNVMYWYQQKSSQAPKLLFHYYDKDFNNEADTPDNFQSRRPNTSFCFLDIRSPGLGDTAMYLCATSRRDLAGATDTQYFGPGTRLTVL.

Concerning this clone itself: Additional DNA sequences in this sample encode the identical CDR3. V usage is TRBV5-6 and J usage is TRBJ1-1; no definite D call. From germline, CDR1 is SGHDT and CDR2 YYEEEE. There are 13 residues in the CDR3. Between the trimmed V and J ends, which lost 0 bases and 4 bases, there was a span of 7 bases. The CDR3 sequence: CASSLGGSTEAFF. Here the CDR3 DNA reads TGTGCCAGCAGCTTGGGTGGGTCCACTGAAGCTTTCTTT.

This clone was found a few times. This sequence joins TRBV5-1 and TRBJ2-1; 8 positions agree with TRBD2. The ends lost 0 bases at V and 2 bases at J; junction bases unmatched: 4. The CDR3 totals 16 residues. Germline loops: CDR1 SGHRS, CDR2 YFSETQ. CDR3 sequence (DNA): TGCGCCAGCAGCTTGGCCGCGGGACTAGCCTACAATGAGCAGTTCTTC. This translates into CASSLAAGLAYNEQFF. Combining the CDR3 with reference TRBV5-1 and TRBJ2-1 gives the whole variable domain KAGVTQTPRYLIKTRGQQVTLSCSPISGHRSVSWYQQTPGQGLQFLFEYFSETQRNKGNFPGRFSGRQFSNSRSEMNVSTLELGDSALYLCASSLAAGLAYNEQFFGPGTRLTVL.

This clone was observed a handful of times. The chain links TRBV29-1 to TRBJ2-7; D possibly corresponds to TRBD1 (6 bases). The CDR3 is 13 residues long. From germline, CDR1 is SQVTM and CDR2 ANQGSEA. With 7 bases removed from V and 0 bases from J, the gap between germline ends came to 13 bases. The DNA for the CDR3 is TGCAGCGCCGGACAGAGGAGCTCCTACGAGCAGTACTTC. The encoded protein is CSAGQRSSYEQYF.

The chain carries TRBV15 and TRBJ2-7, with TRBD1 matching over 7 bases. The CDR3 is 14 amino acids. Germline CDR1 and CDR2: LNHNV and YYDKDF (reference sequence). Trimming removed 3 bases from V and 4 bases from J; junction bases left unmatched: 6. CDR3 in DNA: TGTGCCACCAGCAGGGACAGGCGCGGGTACGAGCAGTACTTC. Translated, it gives CATSRDRRGYEQYF.

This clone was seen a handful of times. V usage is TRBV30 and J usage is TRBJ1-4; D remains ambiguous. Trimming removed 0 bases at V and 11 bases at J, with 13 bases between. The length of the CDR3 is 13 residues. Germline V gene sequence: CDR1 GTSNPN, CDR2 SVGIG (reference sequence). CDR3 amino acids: CAWSVWGGEKLFF. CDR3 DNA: TGTGCCTGGAGTGTATGGGGAGGCGAGAAACTGTTTTTT.

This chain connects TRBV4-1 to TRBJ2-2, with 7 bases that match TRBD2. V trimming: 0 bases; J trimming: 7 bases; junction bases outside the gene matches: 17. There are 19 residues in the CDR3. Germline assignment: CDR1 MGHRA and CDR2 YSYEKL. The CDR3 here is CASSQDGAPSGIPYGELFF. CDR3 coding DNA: TGCGCCAGCAGCCAAGACGGAGCGCCGAGCGGGATCCCGTACGGGGAGCTGTTTTTT.

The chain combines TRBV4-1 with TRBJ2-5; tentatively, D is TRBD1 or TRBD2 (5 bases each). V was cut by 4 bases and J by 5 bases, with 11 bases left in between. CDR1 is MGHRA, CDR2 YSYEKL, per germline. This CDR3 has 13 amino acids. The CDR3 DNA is TGCGCCAGCAGCCTAGGGGACCGGGAGACCCAGTACTTC. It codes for CASSLGDRETQYF.

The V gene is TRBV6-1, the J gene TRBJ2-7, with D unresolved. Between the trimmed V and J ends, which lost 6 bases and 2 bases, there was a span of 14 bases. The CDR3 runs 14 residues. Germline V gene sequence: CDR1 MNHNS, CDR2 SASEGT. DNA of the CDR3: TGTGCCAGCAGACCGACTCTTACAGCCTACGAGCAGTACTTC. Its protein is CASRPTLTAYEQYF.

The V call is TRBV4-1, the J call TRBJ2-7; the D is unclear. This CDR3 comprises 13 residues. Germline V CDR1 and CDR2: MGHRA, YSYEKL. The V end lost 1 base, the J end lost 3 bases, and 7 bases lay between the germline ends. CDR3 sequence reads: CASSQGLSYEQYF. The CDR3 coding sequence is TGCGCCAGCAGCCAAGGGTTGAGCTACGAGCAGTACTTC.

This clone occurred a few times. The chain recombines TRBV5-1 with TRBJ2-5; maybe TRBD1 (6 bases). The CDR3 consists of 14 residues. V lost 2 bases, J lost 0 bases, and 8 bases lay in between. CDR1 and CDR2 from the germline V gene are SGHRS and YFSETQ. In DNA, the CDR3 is TGCGCCAGCAGCTTTACAGGGTACCAAGAGACCCAGTACTTC. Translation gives CASSFTGYQETQYF.

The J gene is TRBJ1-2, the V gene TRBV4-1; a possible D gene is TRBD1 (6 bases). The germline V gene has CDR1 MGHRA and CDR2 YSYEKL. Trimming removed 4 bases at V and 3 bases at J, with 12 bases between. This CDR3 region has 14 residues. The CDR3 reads CASSLNRVDYGYTF. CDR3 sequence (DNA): TGCGCCAGCAGCCTCAACAGGGTGGACTATGGCTACACCTTC.

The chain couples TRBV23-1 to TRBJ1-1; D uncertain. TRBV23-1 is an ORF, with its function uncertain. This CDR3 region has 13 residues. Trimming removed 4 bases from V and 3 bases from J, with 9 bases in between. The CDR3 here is CASSLGPDTEAFF. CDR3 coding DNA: TGCGCCAGCAGTCTCGGGCCGGACACTGAAGCTTTCTTT.